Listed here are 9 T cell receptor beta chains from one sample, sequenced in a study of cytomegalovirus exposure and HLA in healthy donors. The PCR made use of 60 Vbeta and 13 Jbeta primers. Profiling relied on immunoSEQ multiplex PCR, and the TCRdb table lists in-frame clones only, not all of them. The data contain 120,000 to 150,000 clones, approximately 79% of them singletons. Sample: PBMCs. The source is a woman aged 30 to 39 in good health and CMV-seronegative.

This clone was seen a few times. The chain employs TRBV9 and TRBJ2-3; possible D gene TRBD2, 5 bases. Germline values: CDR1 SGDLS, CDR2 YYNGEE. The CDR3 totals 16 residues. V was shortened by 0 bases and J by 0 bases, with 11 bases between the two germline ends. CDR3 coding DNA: TGTGCCAGCAGCGTAGTGACTAACCCTAGCACAGATACGCAGTATTTT. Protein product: CASSVVTNPSTDTQYF.

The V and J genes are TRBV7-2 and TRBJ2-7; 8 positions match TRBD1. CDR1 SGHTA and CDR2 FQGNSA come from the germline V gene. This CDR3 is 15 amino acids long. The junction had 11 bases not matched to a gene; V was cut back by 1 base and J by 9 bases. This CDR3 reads CASSLGGRGRHGQYF. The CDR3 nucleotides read TGTGCCAGCAGCTTAGGGGGCAGGGGGCGTCACGGGCAGTACTTC. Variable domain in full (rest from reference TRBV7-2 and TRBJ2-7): GAGVSQSPSNKVTEKGKDVELRCDPISGHTALYWYRQSLGQGLEFLIYFQGNSAPDKSGLPSDRFSAERTGGSVSTLTIQRTQQEDSAVYLCASSLGGRGRHGQYFGPGTRLTVT.

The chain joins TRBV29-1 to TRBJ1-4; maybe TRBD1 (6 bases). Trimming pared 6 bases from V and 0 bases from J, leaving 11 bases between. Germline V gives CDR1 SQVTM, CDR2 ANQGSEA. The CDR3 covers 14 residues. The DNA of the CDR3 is TGCAGCGTCGGGACACTATCAACTAATGAAAAACTGTTTTTT. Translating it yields CSVGTLSTNEKLFF.

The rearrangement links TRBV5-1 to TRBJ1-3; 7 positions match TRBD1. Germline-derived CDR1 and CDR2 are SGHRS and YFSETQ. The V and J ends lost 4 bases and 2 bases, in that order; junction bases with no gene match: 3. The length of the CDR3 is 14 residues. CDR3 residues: CASSTGAAGNTIYF. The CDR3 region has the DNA TGCGCCAGCAGCACAGGGGCGGCTGGAAACACCATATATTTT. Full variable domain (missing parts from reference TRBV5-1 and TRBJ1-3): KAGVTQTPRYLIKTRGQQVTLSCSPISGHRSVSWYQQTPGQGLQFLFEYFSETQRNKGNFPGRFSGRQFSNSRSEMNVSTLELGDSALYLCASSTGAAGNTIYFGEGSWLTVV.

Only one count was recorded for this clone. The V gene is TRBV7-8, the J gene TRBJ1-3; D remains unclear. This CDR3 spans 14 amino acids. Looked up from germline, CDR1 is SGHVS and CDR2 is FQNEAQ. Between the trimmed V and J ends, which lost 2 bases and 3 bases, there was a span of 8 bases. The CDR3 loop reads CASSLRGFGNTIYF. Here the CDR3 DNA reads TGTGCCAGCAGCTTAAGAGGGTTTGGAAACACCATATATTTT.

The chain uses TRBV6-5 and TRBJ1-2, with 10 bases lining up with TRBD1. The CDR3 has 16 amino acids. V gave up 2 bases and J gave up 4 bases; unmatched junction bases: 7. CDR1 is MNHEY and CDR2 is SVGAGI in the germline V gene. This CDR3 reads CASSYRDRGPFYGYTF. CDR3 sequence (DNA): TGTGCCAGCAGTTACCGGGACAGGGGACCCTTCTATGGCTACACCTTC.

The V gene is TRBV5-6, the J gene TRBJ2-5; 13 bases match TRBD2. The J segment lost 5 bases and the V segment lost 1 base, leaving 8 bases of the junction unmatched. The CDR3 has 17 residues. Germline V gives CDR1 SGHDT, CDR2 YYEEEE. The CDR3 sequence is CASSLYTSGGAYETQYF. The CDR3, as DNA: TGTGCCAGCAGCTTGTACACTAGCGGGGGGGCCTATGAGACCCAGTACTTC.

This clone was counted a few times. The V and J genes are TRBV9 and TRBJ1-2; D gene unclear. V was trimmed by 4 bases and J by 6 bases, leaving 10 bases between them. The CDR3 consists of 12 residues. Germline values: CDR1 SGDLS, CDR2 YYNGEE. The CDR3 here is CASSLISDGYTF. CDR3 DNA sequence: TGTGCCAGCAGCCTGATAAGCGATGGCTACACCTTC.

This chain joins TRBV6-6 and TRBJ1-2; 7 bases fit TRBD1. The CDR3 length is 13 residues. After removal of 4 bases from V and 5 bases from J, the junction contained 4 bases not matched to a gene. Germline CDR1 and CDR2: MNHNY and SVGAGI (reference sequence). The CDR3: CASSSTGEYGYTF. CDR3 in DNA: TGTGCCAGCAGTTCTACAGGGGAGTATGGCTACACCTTC.